Described below is a single TCR beta chain sequence and its context. The antigen remains undetermined. Time point noted: blood 2 weeks post-SBRT. Described treatment: 15 Gy SBRT to primary tumor, nephrectomy 4 weeks later. The patient's renal cell carcinoma had clear cell pathology. This sample is part of a study of radiation and T cells in renal cell carcinoma. Libraries were prepared by immunoSEQ multiplex PCR; TCRdb keeps only in-frame clonotypes and omits some of them. The sample carries about 130,000 clones, approximately 90% recorded once. Broader study findings: Without pretreatment biopsies, baseline tumor clonotype presence was undetermined.

The sample here was blood, taken from a patient whose treatment included radiotherapy and nephrectomy. The sequence derives from a woman between 70 and 85 years old with renal cell carcinoma.

The CDR3 sequence: CASSPSGDTQYF. CDR3 bases: TGTGCCAGCAGCCCGTCCGGGGATACGCAGTATTTT. The V and J genes are TRBV27 and TRBJ2-3; D ambiguous. Between the trimmed V and J ends, which lost 6 bases and 6 bases, there was a span of 10 bases. The CDR3 sequence is 12 residues long. Germline CDR1 and CDR2: MNHEY and SMNVEV (reference sequence).